The next 25 T cell receptor beta chains were all read from a single sample in a study of regulatory T cells in long-lasting Graves disease. Scientists built the TCR library using RNA that was extracted from PBMCs. TCRdb analysed the reads with MiXCR anew, one entry per CDR3 protein. The table has around 590 distinct CDR3 sequences, 60% to 65% seen once; the top ten hold approximately 12%. The specimen comprised peripheral blood mononuclear cells (PBMCs), sampled with antithyroid drug treatment, in newly diagnosed or persistent Graves disease (not recorded which). Source of these receptors: a female donor with Graves disease.

The genes are TRBV29-1 and TRBJ2-5; possibly TRBD2 for D (6 bases). CDR1 and CDR2 from the germline V gene are SQVTM and ANQGSEA. V lost 4 bases and J 2 bases, leaving 20 bases between the germline ends. This CDR3 contains 16 residues. The CDR3 DNA reads as TGCAGCGTTGGGAGTACGGGAGCAGTTAAACAAGAGACCCAGTACTTC. It codes for CSVGSTGAVKQETQYF.

The genes are TRBV5-4 and TRBJ2-1, with D perhaps TRBD2 (7 bases). CDR1 SGHNT and CDR2 YYREEE come from the germline V gene (reference sequence). The CDR3 extends over 14 amino acids. Trimming removed 2 bases from V and 8 bases from J, with 14 bases in between. CDR3 residues: CASSLRGAGDEQFF. DNA for the CDR3: TGTGCCAGCAGCTTACGGGGGGCCGGGGATGAGCAGTTCTTC.

The V call is TRBV5-1, the J call TRBJ2-3; 7 bases map to TRBD1. V trimming: 3 bases; J trimming: 4 bases; junction bases outside the gene matches: 5. The CDR3 consists of 14 residues. Looked up from germline, CDR1 is SGHRS and CDR2 is YFSETQ. The DNA of the CDR3 is TGCGCCAGCAGCTCGCAAACAGGGGCAGATACGCAGTATTTT. As protein: CASSSQTGADTQYF.

The count of this clonotype is one. This chain links TRBV20-1 with TRBJ2-7; possibly TRBD2 for D (5 bases). The V end was cut by 0 bases, the J end by 7 bases, with 7 bases between. The CDR3 has 11 residues. Germline V gene data show CDR1 as DFQATT and CDR2 as SNEGSKA (reference sequence). The CDR3 sequence: CSARDGEEQYF. The CDR3 coding sequence is TGCAGTGCTAGAGATGGGGAGGAGCAGTACTTC.

In its sample, this clonotype is hyperexpanded. CDR3 sequence: CATPSGTSLSDTQYF. CDR3 nucleotides: TGTGCCACCCCGAGCGGGACTAGCCTATCAGATACGCAGTATTTT. The chain carries TRBV24-1 and TRBJ2-3; 9 bases are shared with TRBD2. The CDR3 is 15 amino acids. J was trimmed by 4 bases and V by 9 bases; bases with no gene match: 10. CDR1 is KGHDR and CDR2 is SFDVKD in the germline V gene.

The rearrangement uses TRBV27 and TRBJ1-1; maybe TRBD1 (6 bases). V was clipped by 2 bases and J by 1 base, with 14 bases between them. CDR1 is MNHEY, CDR2 SMNVEV, per germline (reference sequence). CDR3 length equals 16 residues. In DNA form, the CDR3 reads TGTGCCAGCAGTTTAAATTGGGGGGCCGAGAACACTGAAGCTTTCTTT. It translates to CASSLNWGAENTEAFF.

This rearrangement joins TRBV29-1 to TRBJ2-3; 13 nucleotides match TRBD2. The trim removed 5 bases at V and 4 bases at J, leaving 3 bases unmatched. The germline V gene encodes CDR1 SQVTM and CDR2 ANQGSEA. The CDR3 runs to 14 residues. This CDR3 reads CSVQGLAGPDTQYF. For the CDR3, the DNA is TGCAGCGTTCAGGGACTAGCGGGGCCAGATACGCAGTATTTT.

The J gene is TRBJ2-5, the V gene TRBV9; TRBD1 matches at 10 bases. Per the germline V gene, CDR1 is SGDLS and CDR2 is YYNGEE. The CDR3 contains 19 residues. V was clipped by 0 bases and J by 2 bases; unmatched bases: 13. The CDR3 DNA sequence: TGTGCCAGCAGCGTAGGACATCTAGGGGGACAGGGGCTTCAAGAGACCCAGTACTTC. It encodes CASSVGHLGGQGLQETQYF. Based on the CDR3 plus reference TRBV9 and TRBJ2-5, the full variable domain is DSGVTQTPKHLITATGQRVTLRCSPRSGDLSVYWYQQSLDQGLQFLIQYYNGEERAKGNILERFSAQQFPDLHSELNLSSLELGDSALYFCASSVGHLGGQGLQETQYFGPGTRLLVL.

Details on this clonotype: Germline is not matched at one junction end, which may reflect a read error. The V gene is TRBV7-7, the J gene TRBJ2-2; D gene uncertain. This CDR3 has 14 residues. Germline CDR1 reads SSHAT; CDR2 reads FNYEAQ (reference sequence). This chain's CDR3 is CASSLDKNTGELFF. The CDR3 coding sequence is TGTGCTAGCAGCTTAGACAAAAACACCGGGGAGCTGTTTTTT.

This clonotype was counted a few times. CDR3 in DNA: TGTGCCAGTAGTATAGGGGGAGCCTACAATGAGCAGTTCTTC. Residues: CASSIGGAYNEQFF. The chain employs TRBV19 and TRBJ2-1, with D maybe TRBD2 (5 bases). Trimming stripped 1 base from V and 2 bases from J, with 6 bases between. From germline, CDR1 is LNHDA and CDR2 SQIVND (reference sequence). CDR3 length equals 14 residues. Combining the CDR3 with reference TRBV19 and TRBJ2-1 gives the whole variable domain DGGITQSPKYLFRKEGQNVTLSCEQNLNHDAMYWYRQDPGQGLRLIYYSQIVNDFQKGDIAEGYSVSREKKESFPLTVTSAQKNPTAFYLCASSIGGAYNEQFFGPGTRLTVL.

This clonotype has a handful of counts. The rearrangement links TRBV5-1 to TRBJ2-5; TRBD2 matches 8 bases. This CDR3 spans 16 amino acids. Unmatched junction bases numbered 7, after V lost 2 bases and J lost 1 base. The germline CDR1 and CDR2 sequences are SGHRS and YFSETQ. The DNA of the CDR3 is TGCGCCAGCAGCTTCGGGAGGGCCTGGTCCCAAGAGACCCAGTACTTC. Translated: CASSFGRAWSQETQYF.

The V and J genes are TRBV6-5 and TRBJ2-1; 10 bases align to TRBD2. V lost 7 bases to trimming and J lost 1 base; unmatched junction nucleotides: 10. The CDR3 spans 17 residues. Germline assignment: CDR1 MNHEY and CDR2 SVGAGI. The CDR3 DNA follows: TGTGCCAGCACCCCATGGGCTAGCGGGAGATCCTACAATGAGCAGTTCTTC. Protein product: CASTPWASGRSYNEQFF.

This chain connects TRBV9 to TRBJ2-3; perhaps TRBD2 as D (6 bases). The CDR3 length is 15 residues. Trimming cost V 1 base and J 0 bases, with 9 bases left between them. Germline V gene data show CDR1 as SGDLS and CDR2 as YYNGEE. CDR3 region: CASSVWGTSTDTQYF. In nucleotides, the CDR3 is TGTGCCAGCAGCGTATGGGGGACTAGCACAGATACGCAGTATTTT.

There are a few counts of this clonotype. The V gene is TRBV24-1, the J gene TRBJ2-7; 9 bases agree with TRBD1. Germline V lookup: CDR1 KGHDR, CDR2 SFDVKD. The V gene end was trimmed by 6 bases and the J gene end by 3 bases; junction bases not matched to a gene: 2. CDR3 length equals 13 residues. For the CDR3, the DNA is TGTGCCACCAGTCCGGGACAGGGCTACGAGCAGTACTTC. Translated: CATSPGQGYEQYF.

The J gene is TRBJ1-2, the V gene TRBV20-1; TRBD1 matches at 7 bases. The CDR3 loop spans 13 amino acids. Trimming took 6 bases from V and 3 from J; bases not matched to a gene: 7. Per germline, CDR1 DFQATT and CDR2 SNEGSKA (reference sequence). The CDR3 protein is CSAAQGIDYGYTF. The CDR3 DNA reads as TGCAGTGCGGCACAGGGGATTGACTATGGCTACACCTTC.

The gene calls are TRBV12-3 or TRBV12-4 and TRBJ1-5; D possibly corresponds to TRBD1 (5 bases). The CDR3 is 15 residues long. V shed 1 base and J shed 3 bases, with 10 bases lying between them. CDR3 nucleotide sequence: TGTGCCAGCAGTTTAGGACGGGGGAACAATCAGCCCCAGCATTTT. Translation: CASSLGRGNNQPQHF.

CDR3 DNA: TGTGCCAGCAGTGGACGGACAGGGATTAATGGCTACACCTTC. It specifies CASSGRTGINGYTF. The chain combines TRBV28 with TRBJ1-2; 8 nucleotides agree with TRBD1. The germline V gene has CDR1 MDHEN and CDR2 SYDVKM. With V trimmed by 5 bases and J by 6 bases, 8 bases remained unmatched. The CDR3 length is 14 residues.

J is TRBJ2-1 and V is TRBV4-1; D call uncertain. Looked up from germline, CDR1 is MGHRA and CDR2 is YSYEKL. The CDR3 covers 17 residues. With 0 bases removed from V and 5 bases from J, the gap between germline ends came to 17 bases. The CDR3 coding sequence is TGCGCCAGCAGCCAAGAGGCCGGCAGGCCCGTGAACAATGAGCAGTTCTTC. The encoded protein is CASSQEAGRPVNNEQFF.

A note on this clonotype: The junction differs from germline at one of its ends, possibly a read error. The chain has TRBV2 and TRBJ2-1, with 7 bases lining up with TRBD2. CDR3 size: 19 residues. Germline loops: CDR1 SNHLY, CDR2 FYNNEI. CDR3 coding DNA: TGTGCCAGCAGCGAAGATGTGGATAGCGGGCTCGGCTCCTACAATGAGCAGTTCTTC. It specifies CASSEDVDSGLGSYNEQFF. Full variable domain (remainder filled in from reference TRBV2 and TRBJ2-1): EPEVTQTPSHQVTQMGQEVILRCVPISNHLYFYWYRQILGQKVEFLVSFYNNEISEKSEIFDDQFSVERPDGSNFTLKIRSTKLEDSAMYFCASSEDVDSGLGSYNEQFFGPGTRLTVL.

This sequence joins TRBV7-3 and TRBJ2-1, with D possibly TRBD1 on 5 matching bases. Germline CDR1 is SGHTA and CDR2 is FQGTGA. V shed 4 bases and J shed 8 bases, with 24 bases lying between them. The CDR3 sequence is 17 residues long. The CDR3 DNA is TGTGCCAGCAGCTCTCTAGGGGCTTCCCTAATGTCTGATGAGCAGTTCTTC. Protein product: CASSSLGASLMSDEQFF. The full variable domain, with the rest looked up from reference TRBV7-3 and TRBJ2-1, is GAGVSQTPSNKVTEKGKYVELRCDPISGHTALYWYRQSLGQGPEFLIYFQGTGAADDSGLPNDRFFAVRPEGSVSTLKIQRTERGDSAVYLCASSSLGASLMSDEQFFGPGTRLTVL.

This clonotype was counted between two and nine times. The chain couples TRBV7-9 to TRBJ2-7; D remains unclear. The germline V gene has CDR1 SEHNR and CDR2 FQNEAQ (reference sequence). V was clipped by 2 bases and J by 0 bases, with 8 bases between them. The CDR3 runs to 14 residues. The CDR3 protein is CASSLIYASYEQYF. For the CDR3, the DNA is TGTGCCAGCAGCTTAATTTACGCCTCCTACGAGCAGTACTTC.

This clonotype has a handful of counts. V and J are TRBV20-1 and TRBJ1-6, with D possibly matching TRBD1 (6 bases). Germline V lookup: CDR1 DFQATT, CDR2 SNEGSKA (reference sequence). V was trimmed by 0 bases and J by 11 bases, leaving 14 bases between them. This CDR3 region has 14 residues. CDR3 in DNA: TGCAGTGCTAGAGATGGGACAAGTCCAACACCCCTCCACTTT. It translates to CSARDGTSPTPLHF.

This chain joins TRBV9 and TRBJ2-7; unclear D gene. CDR3 size: 15 residues. Deletions cut 3 bases from V and 1 base from J, with 14 bases between. The V gene's germline CDR1 is SGDLS and CDR2 YYNGEE. The CDR3: CASSAVGLPSYEQYF. CDR3 DNA: TGTGCCAGCAGCGCCGTTGGGCTCCCATCCTACGAGCAGTACTTC.

The genes are TRBV10-3 and TRBJ2-2; D may be TRBD1 (5 bases). The CDR3 covers 13 residues. V was trimmed by 10 bases and J by 2 bases, leaving 11 bases between them. Germline CDR1 is ENHRY and CDR2 is SYGVKD. The CDR3 coding sequence is TGTGCCACCAATAGGGGTAACACCGGGGAGCTGTTTTTT. Its translation is CATNRGNTGELFF.

V is TRBV28 and J is TRBJ2-1; D unresolved. In germline, CDR1 is MDHEN, CDR2 SYDVKM. CDR3 length: 13 amino acids. V was trimmed by 0 bases and J by 6 bases, leaving 6 bases between them. Written as DNA, the CDR3 is TGTGCCAGCAGTTTATGGAGTGGCAATGAGCAGTTCTTC. This gives the protein CASSLWSGNEQFF.